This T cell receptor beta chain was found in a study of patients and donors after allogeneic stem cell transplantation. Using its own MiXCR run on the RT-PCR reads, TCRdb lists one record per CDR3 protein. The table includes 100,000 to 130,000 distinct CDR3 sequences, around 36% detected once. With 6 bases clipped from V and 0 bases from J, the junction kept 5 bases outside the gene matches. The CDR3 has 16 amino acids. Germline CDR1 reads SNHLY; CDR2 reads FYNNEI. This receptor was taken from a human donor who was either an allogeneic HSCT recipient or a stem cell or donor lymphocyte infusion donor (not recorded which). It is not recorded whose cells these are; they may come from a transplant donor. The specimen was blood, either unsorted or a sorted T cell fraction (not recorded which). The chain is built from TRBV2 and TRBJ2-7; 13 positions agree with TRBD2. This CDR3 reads CASSVRTSGSSYEQYF. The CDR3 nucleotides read TGTGCCAGCAGCGTTCGGACTAGCGGGAGCTCCTACGAGCAGTACTTC.